This T cell receptor (beta chain) stems from a study of control samples from healthy donors and cancer patients. This clone was detected only once. Trimming cost V 7 bases and J 8 bases, with 21 bases left between them. Germline V gives CDR1 MDHEN, CDR2 SYDVKM. CDR3 length: 15 amino acids. Sequenced by immunoSEQ multiplex PCR; TCRdb stores in-frame clones only, minus some. The repertoire consists of 170,000 or so clones, with over 80% occurring once and the leading ten covering almost 1.5%. The genes are TRBV28 and TRBJ2-1, with D perhaps matching TRBD1 (6 bases). The sequencing sample was made of blood. This TCR was sampled from a man younger than 35 in good health. The CDR3 sequence is CASTEVGQGRDEQFF. DNA for the CDR3: TGTGCCAGCACAGAGGTGGGGCAGGGGCGCGATGAGCAGTTCTTC.